This TCR beta chain emerged from a study of CD8 T cells in ankylosing spondylitis. Quantitative 5'-RACE with molecular barcodes was used to make the TCR beta libraries. MiXCR, run by TCRdb on the 5' RACE reads, gives a single entry per CDR3 protein. The table records about 700,000 distinct CDR3 sequences, roughly 19% of them present only once. To note about this clonotype: Its antigen is unidentified.

Findings and limits, study-wide: There was a TCR beta motif, made of roughly eight highly homologous variants, that appeared characteristic of ankylosing spondylitis blood. Relatively scarce in peripheral blood, disease-linked clones were CD8+. Past studies reported some motif variants in reactive arthritis synovial fluid and blood.

This CDR3 is built from 18 residues. CDR1 LGHNA and CDR2 YSLEER come from the germline V gene. The V gene end was trimmed by 2 bases and the J gene end by 4 bases; junction bases not matched to a gene: 12. Sequencing used blood, either unsorted or a sorted T cell fraction (not recorded which). This clonotype was obtained from a male donor with ankylosing spondylitis. The chain links TRBV4-3 to TRBJ2-3; 10 positions agree with TRBD2. CDR3 in DNA: TGCGCCAGCAGCCAACGCCCCCCTCTAGCGGGAGAAGCAGATACGCAGTATTTT. Translating it yields CASSQRPPLAGEADTQYF.